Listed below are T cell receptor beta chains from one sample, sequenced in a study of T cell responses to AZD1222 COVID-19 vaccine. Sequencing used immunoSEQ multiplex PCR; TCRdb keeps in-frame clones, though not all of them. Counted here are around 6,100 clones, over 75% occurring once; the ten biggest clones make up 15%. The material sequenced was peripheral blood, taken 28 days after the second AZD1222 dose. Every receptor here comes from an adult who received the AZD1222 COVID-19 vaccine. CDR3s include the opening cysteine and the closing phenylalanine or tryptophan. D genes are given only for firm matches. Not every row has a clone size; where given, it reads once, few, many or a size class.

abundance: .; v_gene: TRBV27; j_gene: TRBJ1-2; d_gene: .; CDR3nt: TGTGCCAGCAGTTTAACAGGGCCCTATGGCTACACCTTC; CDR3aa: CASSLTGPYGYTF
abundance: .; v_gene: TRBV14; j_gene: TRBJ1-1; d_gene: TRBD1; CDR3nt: TGTGCCAGCAGCCCTACAGGGGACACTGAAGCTTTCTTT; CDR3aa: CASSPTGDTEAFF
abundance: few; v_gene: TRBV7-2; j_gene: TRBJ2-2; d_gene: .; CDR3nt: TGTGCCAGCAGCTTCGGGAACACCGGGGAGCTGTTTTTT; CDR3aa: CASSFGNTGELFF
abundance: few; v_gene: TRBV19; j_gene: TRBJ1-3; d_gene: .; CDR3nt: TGTGCCAGTAGCAATTCCGGCTTCTCTGGAAACACCATATATTTT; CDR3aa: CASSNSGFSGNTIYF
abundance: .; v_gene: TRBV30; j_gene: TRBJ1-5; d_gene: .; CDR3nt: TGTGCCTGGAGTGTGGACAACAATCAGCCCCAGCATTTT; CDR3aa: CAWSVDNNQPQHF
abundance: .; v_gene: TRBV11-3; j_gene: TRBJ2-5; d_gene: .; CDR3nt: TGTGCCAGCAGCTTAGCGGGCACGCAAGAGACCCAGTACTTC; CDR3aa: CASSLAGTQETQYF
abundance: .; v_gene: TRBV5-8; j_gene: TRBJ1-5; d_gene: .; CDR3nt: TGTGCCAGCAGCTTCCGAGATCAGCCCCAGCATTTT; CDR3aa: CASSFRDQPQHF
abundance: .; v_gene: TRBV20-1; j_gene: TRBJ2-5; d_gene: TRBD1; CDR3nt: TGCAGTGCTAGTTTGACAGGGGGAGCGGGAGAGACCCAGTACTTC; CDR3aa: CSASLTGGAGETQYF
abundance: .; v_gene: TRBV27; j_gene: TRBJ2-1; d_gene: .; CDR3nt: TGTGCCAGCTCTTCGATGGGCTCCTACAATGAGCAGTTCTTC; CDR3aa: CASSSMGSYNEQFF
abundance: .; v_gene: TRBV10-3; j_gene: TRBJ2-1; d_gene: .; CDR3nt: TGTGCCATCAGTGGGCAAAAAGGGTACAATGAGCAGTTCTTC; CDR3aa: CAISGQKGYNEQFF
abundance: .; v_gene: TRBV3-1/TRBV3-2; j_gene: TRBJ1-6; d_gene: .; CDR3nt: TGTGCCAGCAGCCAGACAGCAGTTTATTCTAATTCACCCCTCCACTTT; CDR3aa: CASSQTAVYSNSPLHF
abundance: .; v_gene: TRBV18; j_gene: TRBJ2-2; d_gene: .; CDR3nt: TGTGCCAGCTCACCACAATTTTCACAACTCAACACCGGGGAGCTGTTTTTT; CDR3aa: CASSPQFSQLNTGELFF
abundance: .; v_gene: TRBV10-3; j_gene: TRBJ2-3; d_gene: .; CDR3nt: TGTGCCACGAGGGACAGCACAGATACGCAGTATTTT; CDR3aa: CATRDSTDTQYF
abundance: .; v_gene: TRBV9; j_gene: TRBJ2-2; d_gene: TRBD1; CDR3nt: TGTGCCAGCAGCGCCAAGGACAGGGGTAACACCGGGGAGCTGTTTTTT; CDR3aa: CASSAKDRGNTGELFF
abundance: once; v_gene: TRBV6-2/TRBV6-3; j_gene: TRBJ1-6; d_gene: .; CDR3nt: TGTGCCAGCAGTTACGAGGCCGGGGGCGCATTTTCACCCCTCCACTTT; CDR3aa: CASSYEAGGAFSPLHF
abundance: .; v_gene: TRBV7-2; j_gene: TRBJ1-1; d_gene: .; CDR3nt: TGTGCCAGCAGCCCCAGGGCTAACACTGAAGCTTTCTTT; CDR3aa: CASSPRANTEAFF
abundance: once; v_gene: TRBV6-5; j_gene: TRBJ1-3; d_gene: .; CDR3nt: TGTGCCAGCAGTTATCAGGGCCTAGGAAACACCATATATTTT; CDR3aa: CASSYQGLGNTIYF
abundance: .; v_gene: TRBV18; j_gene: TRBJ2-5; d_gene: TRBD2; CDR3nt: TGTGCCAGCTCACGAGCGGGGAAAGAGACCCAGTACTTC; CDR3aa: CASSRAGKETQYF
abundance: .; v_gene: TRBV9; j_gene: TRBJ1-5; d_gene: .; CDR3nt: TGTGCCAGCAGCTTTGGACCCAATGGGGGCAATCAGCCCCAGCATTTT; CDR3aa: CASSFGPNGGNQPQHF
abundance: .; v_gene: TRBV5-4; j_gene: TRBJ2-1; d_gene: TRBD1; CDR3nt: TGTGCCAGCAGTCGGGACAGGGTTGGCGAGCAGTTCTTC; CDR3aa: CASSRDRVGEQFF
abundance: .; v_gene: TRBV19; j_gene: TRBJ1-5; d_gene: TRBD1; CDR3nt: TGTGCCAGTAGTAAGGGACAGTATTTTCGTCAGCCCCAGCATTTT; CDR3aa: CASSKGQYFRQPQHF
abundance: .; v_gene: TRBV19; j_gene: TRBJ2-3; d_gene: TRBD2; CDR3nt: TGTGCCAGTACCCTAAGACTAGCGGGAACAGATACGCAGTATTTT; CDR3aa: CASTLRLAGTDTQYF
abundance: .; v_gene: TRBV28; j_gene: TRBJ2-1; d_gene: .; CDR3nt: TGTGCCAGCAGTTTTTATAACCGTAAAAACAATGAGCAGTTCTTC; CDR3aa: CASSFYNRKNNEQFF
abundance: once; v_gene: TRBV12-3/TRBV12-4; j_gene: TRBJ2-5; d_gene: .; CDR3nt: TGTGCCAGCAGTTTACGAGCAGAGACCCAGTACTTC; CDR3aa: CASSLRAETQYF
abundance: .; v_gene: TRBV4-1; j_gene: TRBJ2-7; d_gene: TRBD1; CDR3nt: TGCGCCAGCAGCCAGACATACCCCGGGACAGGGAAATCCTACGAGCAGTACTTC; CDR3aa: CASSQTYPGTGKSYEQYF
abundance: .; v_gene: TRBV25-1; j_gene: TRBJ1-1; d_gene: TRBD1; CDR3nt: TGTGCCAGCAGTGACCCCGGGACAGGGGGCACTGAAGCTTTCTTT; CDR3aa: CASSDPGTGGTEAFF
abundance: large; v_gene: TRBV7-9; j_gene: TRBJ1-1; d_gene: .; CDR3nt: TGTGCCAGCAGCCTACACAGGGTGAGACAGCCTGAAGCTTTCTTT; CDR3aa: CASSLHRVRQPEAFF
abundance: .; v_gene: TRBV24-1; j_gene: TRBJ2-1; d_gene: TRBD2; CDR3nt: TGTGCCACCAGGGAACTTGGGGGGGACAATGAGCAGTTCTTC; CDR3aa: CATRELGGDNEQFF
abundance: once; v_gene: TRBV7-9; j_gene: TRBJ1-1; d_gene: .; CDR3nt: TGTGCCAGCAGCAGAGGGACAAGGCTGCACACTGAAGCTTTCTTT; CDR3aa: CASSRGTRLHTEAFF
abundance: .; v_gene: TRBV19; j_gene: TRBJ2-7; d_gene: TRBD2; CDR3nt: TGTGCCAGTAGTATCCAATCTGCCCTAACGGGAGGGACCTACGAGCAGTACTTC; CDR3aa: CASSIQSALTGGTYEQYF
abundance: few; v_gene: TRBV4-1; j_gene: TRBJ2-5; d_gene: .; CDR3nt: TGCGCCAGCAGCCAAGAGTTGGGGGGTGGAGGGACCCAGTACTTC; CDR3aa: CASSQELGGGGTQYF
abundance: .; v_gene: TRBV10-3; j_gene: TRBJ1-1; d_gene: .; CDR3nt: TGTGCCATCAGTGTATTACCCAGGGGAGATAGCACTGAAGCTTTCTTT; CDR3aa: CAISVLPRGDSTEAFF
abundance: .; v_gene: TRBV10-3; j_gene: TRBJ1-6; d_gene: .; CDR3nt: TGTGCCATCAGTGAGTCGATCCTTCTAAAGAAGGATAATTCACCCCTCCACTTT; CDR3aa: CAISESILLKKDNSPLHF
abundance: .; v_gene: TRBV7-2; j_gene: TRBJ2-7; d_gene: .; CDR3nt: TGTGCCAGCAGCATAGGACAGCCTAGGGGTGAGCAGTACTTC; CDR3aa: CASSIGQPRGEQYF
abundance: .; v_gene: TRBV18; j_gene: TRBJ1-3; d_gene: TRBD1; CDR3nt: TGTGCCAGCTCACCAGGACAGGGGAACCGAAACACCATATATTTT; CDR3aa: CASSPGQGNRNTIYF
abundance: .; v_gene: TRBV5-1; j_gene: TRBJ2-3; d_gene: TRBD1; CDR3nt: TGCGCCAGCAGCTTGGAACCATTGACAGGGGGCACAGATACGCAGTATTTT; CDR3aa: CASSLEPLTGGTDTQYF
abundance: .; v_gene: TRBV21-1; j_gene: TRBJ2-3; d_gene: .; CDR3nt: TGTGCCAGCAGCAATTCCAGCACAGATACGCAGTATTTT; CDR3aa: CASSNSSTDTQYF
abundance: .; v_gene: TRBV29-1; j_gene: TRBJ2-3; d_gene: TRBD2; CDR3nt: TGCAGCGTCACAAGGCGACTAGCGGGCGCAGATACGCAGTATTTT; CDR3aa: CSVTRRLAGADTQYF
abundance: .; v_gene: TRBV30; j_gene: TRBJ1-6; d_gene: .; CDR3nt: TGTGCCTGGCAACAGGGCCCGAATTCACCCCTCCACTTT; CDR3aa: CAWQQGPNSPLHF
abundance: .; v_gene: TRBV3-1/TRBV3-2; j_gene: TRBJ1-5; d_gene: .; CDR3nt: TGTGCCAGCAGCCAAGTACGAGCCCCCTTTAAGGCCCAGCATTTT; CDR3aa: CASSQVRAPFKAQHF
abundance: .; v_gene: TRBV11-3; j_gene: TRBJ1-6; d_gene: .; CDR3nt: TGTGCCAGCAGCTTGGGGCTTCTCGGAGGGTACTCACCCCTCCACTTT; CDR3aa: CASSLGLLGGYSPLHF
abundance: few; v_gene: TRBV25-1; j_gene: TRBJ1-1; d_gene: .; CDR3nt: TGTGCCAGCAGGGACTATGAGAACACTGAAGCTTTCTTT; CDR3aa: CASRDYENTEAFF
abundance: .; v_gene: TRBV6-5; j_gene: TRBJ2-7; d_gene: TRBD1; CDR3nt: TGTGCCAGCCACCGGGACAGGGAAAAAAACGAGCAGTACTTC; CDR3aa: CASHRDREKNEQYF
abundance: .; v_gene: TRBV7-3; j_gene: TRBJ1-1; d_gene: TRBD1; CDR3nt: TGTGCCAGCAGCTCCGGGACAGGTGCTTTCTTT; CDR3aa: CASSSGTGAFF
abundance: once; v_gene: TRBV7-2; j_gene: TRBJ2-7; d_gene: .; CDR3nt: TGTGCCAGCAGCTTTAATACCTGGGGAGAGCAGTACTTC; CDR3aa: CASSFNTWGEQYF
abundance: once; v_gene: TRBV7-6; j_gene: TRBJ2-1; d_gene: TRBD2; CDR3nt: TGTGCCAGCAGCTCCGCGGGGCTAGCGGTCTACAATGAGCAGTTCTTC; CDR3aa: CASSSAGLAVYNEQFF
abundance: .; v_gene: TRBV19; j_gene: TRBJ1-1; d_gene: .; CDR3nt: TGTGCCAGTAGTATGGGAGGGGTGAACACTGAAGCTTTCTTT; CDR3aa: CASSMGGVNTEAFF
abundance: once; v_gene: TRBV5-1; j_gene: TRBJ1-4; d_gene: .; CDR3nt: TGCGCCAGCAGCTTACAGACGGCAACTAATGAAAAACTGTTTTTT; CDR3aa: CASSLQTATNEKLFF
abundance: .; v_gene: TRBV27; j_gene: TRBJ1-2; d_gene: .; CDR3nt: TGTGCCAGCAGTTTCCGGGACCCAAAACGGAATGGCTACACCTTC; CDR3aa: CASSFRDPKRNGYTF
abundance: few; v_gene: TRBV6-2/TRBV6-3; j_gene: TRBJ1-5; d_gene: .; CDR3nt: TGTGCCAGCAGTTCCCCGGATCAGCCCCAGCATTTT; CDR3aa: CASSSPDQPQHF
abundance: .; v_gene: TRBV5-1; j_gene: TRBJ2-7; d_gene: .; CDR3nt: TGCGCCAGCAGCCCCCCGGGAAGGTTCTCCTACGAGCAGTACTTC; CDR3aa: CASSPPGRFSYEQYF
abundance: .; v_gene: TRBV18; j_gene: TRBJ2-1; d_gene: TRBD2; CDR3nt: TGTGCCAGCTCACCACCGGAAGCGGGGGACAATGAGCAGTTCTTC; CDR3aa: CASSPPEAGDNEQFF
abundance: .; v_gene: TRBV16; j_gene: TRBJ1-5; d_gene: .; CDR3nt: TGTGCCAGCAGCCATTGGGGAAGCAATCAGCCCCAGCATTTT; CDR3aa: CASSHWGSNQPQHF
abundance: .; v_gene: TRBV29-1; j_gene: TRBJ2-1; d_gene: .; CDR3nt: TGCAGCTCTTACGGAAATGAGCAGTTCTTC; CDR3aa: CSSYGNEQFF
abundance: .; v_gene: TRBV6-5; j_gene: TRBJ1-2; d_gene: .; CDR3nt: TGTGCCAGCAGTTACTCGACGCAGGGAGGCTATGGCTACACCTTC; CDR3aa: CASSYSTQGGYGYTF
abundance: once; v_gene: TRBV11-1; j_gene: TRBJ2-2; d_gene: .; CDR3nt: TGTGCCAGCAGCTCTAGTTGGGGCCTTAACACCGGGGAGCTGTTTTTT; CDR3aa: CASSSSWGLNTGELFF
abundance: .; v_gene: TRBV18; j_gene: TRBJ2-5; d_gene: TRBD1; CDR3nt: TGTGCCAGCTCACAGGGGGCTCGGGAGACCCAGTACTTC; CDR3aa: CASSQGARETQYF
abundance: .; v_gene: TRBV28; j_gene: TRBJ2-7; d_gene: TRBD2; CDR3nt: TGTGCCAGCAGTGCCTTACTAGCGGGGGGTTACGAGCAGTACTTC; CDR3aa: CASSALLAGGYEQYF
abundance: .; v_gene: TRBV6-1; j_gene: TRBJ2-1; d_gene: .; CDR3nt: TGTGCCAGCAGTGAAGACTTGTGGGTAGCTCTTAGGAATGAGCAGTTCTTC; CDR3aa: CASSEDLWVALRNEQFF
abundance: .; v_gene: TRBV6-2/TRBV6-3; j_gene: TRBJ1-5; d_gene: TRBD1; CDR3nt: TGTGCCAGCAGTATCGCGGGACAGGGGGCCCTCAATCAGCCCCAGCATTTT; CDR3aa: CASSIAGQGALNQPQHF